The clone carrying this T cell receptor (beta chain) was seen a single time. Original data processing: Estimated nucleated cell counts came from reference gene primer amplification. The table came from immunoSEQ multiplex PCR; TCRdb's copy has only in-frame clones and leaves some out. V, J and clone size reflect that table, while D and trimming were determined from the DNA. The sample records under 350,000 clones, roughly 86% being singletons. This sample was included in a study of blood T cell repertoires in COVID-19. At the level of the study: Some COVID-19 samples were acute and others convalescent; all came from the United States, Italy and Spain. PBMCs, B-cell-depleted T cells, or T cells provided the cDNA or gDNA that made up the material.

Unmatched junction bases numbered 11, after V lost 4 bases and J lost 2 bases. The CDR3 contains 19 residues. CDR1 is SGHRS, CDR2 YFSETQ, per germline. This sequence joins TRBV5-1 and TRBJ2-1; 14 nucleotides line up with TRBD2. The source of this sequence is a man aged 18 to 35 with active or convalescent COVID-19. The source material was peripheral blood. CDR3: CASSPSPGLAGGTYNEQFF. The CDR3 DNA sequence: TGCGCCAGCAGCCCTTCCCCAGGACTAGCGGGGGGAACCTACAATGAGCAGTTCTTC.